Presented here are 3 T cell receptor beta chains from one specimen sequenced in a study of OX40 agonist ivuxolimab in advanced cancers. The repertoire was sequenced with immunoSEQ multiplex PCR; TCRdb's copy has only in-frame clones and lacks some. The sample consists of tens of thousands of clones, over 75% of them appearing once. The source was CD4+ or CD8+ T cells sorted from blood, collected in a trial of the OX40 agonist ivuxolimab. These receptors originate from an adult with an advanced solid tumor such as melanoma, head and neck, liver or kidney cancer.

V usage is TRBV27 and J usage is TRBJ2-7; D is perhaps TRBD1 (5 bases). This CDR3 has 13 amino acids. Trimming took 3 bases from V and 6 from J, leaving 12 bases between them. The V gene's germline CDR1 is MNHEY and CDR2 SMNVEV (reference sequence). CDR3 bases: TGTGCCAGCAGTTTCGGTGTAGGGGCCGAGCAGTACTTC. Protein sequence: CASSFGVGAEQYF.

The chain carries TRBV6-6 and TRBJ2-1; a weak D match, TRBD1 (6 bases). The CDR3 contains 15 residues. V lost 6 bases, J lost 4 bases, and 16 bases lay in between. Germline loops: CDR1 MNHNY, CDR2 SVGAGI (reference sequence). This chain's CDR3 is CASSPGQSPYNEQFF. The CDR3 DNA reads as TGTGCCAGCAGCCCAGGACAGTCCCCTTACAATGAGCAGTTCTTC.

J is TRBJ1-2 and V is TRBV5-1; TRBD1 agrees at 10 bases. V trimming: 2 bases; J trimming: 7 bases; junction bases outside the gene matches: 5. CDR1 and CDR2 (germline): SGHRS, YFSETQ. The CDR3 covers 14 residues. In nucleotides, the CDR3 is TGCGCCAGCAGCTTAGCGACAGGGGGCTCTGGCTACACCTTC. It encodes CASSLATGGSGYTF.